This record covers a single T cell receptor (beta chain). Its matching antigen is unknown. The data belong to a study of cytomegalovirus exposure and HLA in healthy donors. The ends were cut back, 5 bases at V and 1 base at J, with 12 bases in the middle. Germline V gene data show CDR1 as SGHDT and CDR2 as YYEEEE. The CDR3 spans 14 residues. Study-wide points: It was found in a later analysis that first-cohort TCR clusters tended to co-occur in the 130 or so validation repertoires. Investigators reported about 160 TCR beta chains as tied to cytomegalovirus.

Sequenced by immunoSEQ multiplex PCR; TCRdb stores in-frame clones only, minus some. The data hold about 240,000 clones, with around nine tenths observed a single time. The TCR sequence derives from a man younger than 35 in good health and CMV-seronegative. The sample comprised PBMCs. The chain recombines TRBV5-6 with TRBJ2-5; possibly TRBD1 for D (6 bases). The CDR3 sequence is CASSLGQIQETQYF. The CDR3 DNA is TGTGCCAGCAGTCTTGGACAGATCCAAGAGACCCAGTACTTC.